This T cell receptor (beta chain) was retrieved from a study of cytomegalovirus exposure and HLA in healthy donors (dated by TCRdb to 2017 to 2019). Context from the whole study: The approximately 710 repertoires of the first cohort and the roughly 120 validation repertoires were produced on the same platform, according to a later analysis. The study was designed to test whether signatures of past pathogen exposure could be identified by cataloging public T cell receptors. In addition to the first cohort of about 650 subjects, a separate validation cohort of 130 or so different subjects was used. To predict cytomegalovirus infection status, the study combined high-throughput TCR immunosequencing, statistical association of individual TCRs with disease status, and machine learning. Findings and caveats that apply to the study as a whole: The classifier was reported to diagnose cytomegalovirus status with high specificity and sensitivity in both the original and validation cohorts. The validation cohort had no HLA typing available for a later analysis, so co-occurrence within that cohort was assessed over all 120 repertoires. Most TCR sequences were observed very rarely across donors, whereas some public TCRs were present in many individuals. According to the authors, the approach could potentially be generalized to other disease states and immunological phenotypes. The study listed over 150 TCR beta chains as associated with cytomegalovirus. Subsequent analysis determined that TCRs grouped into clusters in the first cohort also showed a tendency toward co-occurrence across the approximately 110 validation repertoires, and 85% to 95% of cluster scores exceeded 0. In vitro tests confirmed that a few of the cytomegalovirus-associated TCR beta chains recognize cytomegalovirus antigens.

The library came from the immunoSEQ multiplex PCR assay. The original methods were these. A statistical classification framework was developed to diagnose cytomegalovirus status using the catalog of TCR beta chain sequences. TCRdb mirrors the immuneACCESS table, restricted to in-frame sequences. Some clones are absent from its copies; in checked studies, under half trace to an unresolved V gene, and the reason for the others is unknown. V and J calls and clone size come straight from that table; D and trimming were deduced from the DNA. The sample table contains about 220,000 clones; only one count was recorded for approximately 80% of them. Roughly 13% of the sample is held by the ten biggest clonotypes. Including the terminal cysteine and phenylalanine, the CDR3 comprises 16 residues. Of all the DNA, just the CDR3 is kept, 48 bases in frame from base 1. As encoded in the germline V gene, CDR1 is MGHRA while CDR2 is YSYEKL. V is reduced by 1 base and J by 7 bases, leaving a spacing of 16 bases between them.

Regarding this clone: This receptor's antigen is unknown. Per-nucleotide qualities are absent, and no much larger clonotype sits a single base away.

The donors were included in the validation cohort of 120 subjects, a group kept apart from the roughly 610-subject first cohort. The receptor was isolated from a woman under 40 in good health and CMV-seropositive. The V and J genes are TRBV4-1 and TRBJ2-2, and the D gene may be TRBD2, 6 bases matching. Source material: PBMCs. The nucleotides read TGCGCCAGCAGCCAAGCGAGGGACTCCACTATCGGGGAGCTGTTTTTT. This encodes CASSQARDSTIGELFF.